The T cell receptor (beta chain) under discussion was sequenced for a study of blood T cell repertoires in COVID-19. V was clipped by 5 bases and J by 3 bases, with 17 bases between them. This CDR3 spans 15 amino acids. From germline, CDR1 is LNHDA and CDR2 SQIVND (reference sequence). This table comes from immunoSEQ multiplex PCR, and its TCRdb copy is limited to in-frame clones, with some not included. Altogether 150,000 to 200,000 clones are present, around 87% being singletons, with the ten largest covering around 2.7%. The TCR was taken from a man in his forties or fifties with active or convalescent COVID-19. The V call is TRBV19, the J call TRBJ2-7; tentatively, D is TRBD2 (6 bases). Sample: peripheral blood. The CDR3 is CASSYASPGGYEQYF. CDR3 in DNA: TGTGCCAGTAGTTACGCATCCCCCGGGGGCTACGAGCAGTACTTC.